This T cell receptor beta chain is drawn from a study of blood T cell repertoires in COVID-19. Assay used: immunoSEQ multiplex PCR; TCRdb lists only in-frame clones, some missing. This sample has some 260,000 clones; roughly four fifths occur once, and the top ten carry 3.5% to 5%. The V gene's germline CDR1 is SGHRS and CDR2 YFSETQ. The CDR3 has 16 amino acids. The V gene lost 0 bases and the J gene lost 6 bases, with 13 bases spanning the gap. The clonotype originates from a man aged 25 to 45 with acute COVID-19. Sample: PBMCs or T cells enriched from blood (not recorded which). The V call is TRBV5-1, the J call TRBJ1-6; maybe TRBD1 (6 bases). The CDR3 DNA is TGCGCCAGCAGCTTGGACAACAGGGCGTTTAATTCACCCCTCCACTTT. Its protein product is CASSLDNRAFNSPLHF.